This is a list of T cell receptor beta chains from one sample in a study of blood T cells in healthy people across ages. Each CDR3 protein gets one entry after TCRdb re-called the 5' RACE reads with MiXCR. The sample shows fewer than 650,000 distinct CDR3 sequences, about 27% of them seen only once. These sequences were also reported in another study, on T cells of mothers and their children.

Sequenced input: blood. These receptors were collected from a boy between 2 and 10 years old in good health. Both conserved end residues are part of each CDR3. A D gene is named only where the DNA matches it firmly. Clone sizes are given selectively: once, few, many, or a class where the clone is expanded.

D	size	J	V	length	CDR3	DNA
TRBD1	NA	TRBJ1-2	TRBV20-1	16	CSALSSGTGGGDGYTF	TGCAGTGCTCTATCTTCCGGGACAGGGGGCGGGGACGGCTACACCTTC
TRBD2	few	TRBJ2-3	TRBV6-5	18	CASSYSAAGGYGADTQYF	TGTGCCAGCAGTTACTCAGCCGCGGGGGGGTACGGCGCAGATACGCAGTATTTT
TRBD2	NA	TRBJ2-5	TRBV6-1	17	CASRAGLAGEGQETQYF	TGTGCCAGCAGAGCTGGACTAGCGGGAGAGGGTCAAGAGACCCAGTACTTC
NA	many	TRBJ2-7	TRBV7-2	12	CASSLVAYEQYF	TGTGCCAGCAGTTTGGTAGCCTACGAGCAGTACTTC
TRBD2	NA	TRBJ2-3	TRBV7-2	17	CASNKGPGGASVETQYF	TGTGCCAGCAACAAAGGCCCGGGGGGGGCCTCAGTAGAAACGCAGTATTTT
NA	NA	TRBJ2-1	TRBV3-1	15	CASSQDLALYNEQFF	TGTGCCAGCAGCCAAGATTTAGCATTGTACAATGAGCAGTTCTTC
TRBD2	NA	TRBJ2-5	TRBV27	16	CASRAAGGPGKETQYF	TGTGCCAGCAGAGCAGCGGGAGGGCCGGGTAAAGAGACCCAGTACTTC
TRBD1	NA	TRBJ2-7	TRBV10-3	17	CAISGLKIRQGRYEQYF	TGTGCCATCAGTGGGTTGAAAATTAGACAGGGGCGCTACGAGCAGTACTTC
NA	NA	TRBJ2-1	TRBV29-1	16	CSVEGAASDPYNEQFF	TGCAGCGTTGAAGGGGCGGCTAGCGACCCCTACAATGAGCAGTTCTTC
NA	NA	TRBJ2-5	TRBV6-6	15	CASSYSGQFQETQYF	TGTGCCAGCAGTTACTCGGGCCAGTTCCAAGAGACCCAGTACTTC
TRBD2	NA	TRBJ2-5	TRBV11-2	14	CASRTSGSEETQYF	TGTGCCAGCAGAACTAGCGGGAGTGAGGAGACCCAGTATTTC
NA	few	TRBJ1-3	TRBV5-1	19	CASSLVPRADYSSGNTIYF	TGCGCCAGCAGCTTGGTGCCCCGGGCAGACTACAGCTCTGGAAACACCATATATTTT
NA	many	TRBJ1-4	TRBV20-1	15	CSARVGLGGNEKLFF	TGCAGTGCTAGAGTAGGTCTTGGGGGTAATGAAAAACTGTTTTTT
NA	NA	TRBJ2-5	TRBV6-6	16	CASSYTRLQYQETQYF	TGTGCCAGCAGTTACACACGACTCCAGTACCAAGAGACCCAGTACTTC
NA	NA	TRBJ2-3	TRBV10-3	15	CAISESLHLTDTQYF	TGTGCCATCAGTGAGTCGTTGCACCTCACAGATACGCAGTATTTT
TRBD1	NA	TRBJ2-7	TRBV19	14	CASSSGQGDYEQYF	TGTGCCAGTAGTTCGGGACAGGGGGACTACGAGCAGTACTTC
TRBD1	few	TRBJ1-3	TRBV9	17	CASSEGQGLISGNTIYF	TGTGCCAGCAGCGAGGGACAGGGGCTCATCTCTGGAAACACCATATATTTT
TRBD2	NA	TRBJ2-1	TRBV9	16	CASSGIAGGLSNEQFF	TGTGCCAGCAGCGGGATAGCGGGAGGCCTAAGTAATGAGCAGTTCTTC
TRBD2	NA	TRBJ2-7	TRBV7-2	14	CASSRSGRGNEQYF	TGTGCCAGCAGCCGTAGCGGGAGGGGGAACGAGCAGTACTTC
NA	NA	TRBJ2-5	TRBV10-3	13	CAISESELETQYF	TGTGCCATCAGTGAGTCCGAGTTAGAGACCCAGTACTTC
TRBD2	NA	TRBJ2-4	TRBV14	14	CASSQAGGTVIQYF	TGTGCCAGTAGCCAAGCGGGGGGCACTGTGATTCAGTACTTC
TRBD1	NA	TRBJ2-3	TRBV6-1	15	CASSEPQGYTDTQYF	TGTGCCAGCAGTGAACCACAGGGGTACACAGATACGCAGTATTTT
TRBD1	few	TRBJ2-1	TRBV20-1	14	CSARGQTLYNEQFF	TGCAGTGCTAGGGGACAGACACTCTACAATGAGCAGTTCTTC
TRBD1	few	TRBJ1-2	TRBV6-5	13	CASSTDREYGYTF	TGTGCCAGCAGTACGGACAGGGAGTATGGCTACACCTTC
NA	NA	TRBJ2-5	TRBV10-1	14	CASSESKPQETQYF	TGCGCCAGCAGTGAGTCGAAACCCCAAGAGACCCAGTACTTC
NA	few	TRBJ2-2	TRBV11-2	15	CASSPRIIYTGELFF	TGTGCCAGCAGCCCACGGATCATTTACACCGGGGAGCTGTTTTTT
NA	few	TRBJ2-1	TRBV6-2/TRBV6-3	9	CASGRGQFF	TGTGCCAGCGGTAGAGGGCAGTTCTTC
NA	few	TRBJ2-7	TRBV13	12	CASSQPDGEQYF	TGTGCCAGCAGTCAACCGGATGGTGAGCAGTACTTC
TRBD2	many	TRBJ2-5	TRBV12-3/TRBV12-4	17	CASSLRTSGRPVETQYF	TGTGCCAGCAGCCTCCGGACTAGCGGGCGCCCGGTGGAGACCCAGTACTTC
TRBD1	NA	TRBJ2-4	TRBV7-3	16	CASSPQGARGKNIQYF	TGTGCCAGCAGCCCTCAGGGGGCCCGGGGCAAAAACATTCAGTACTTC
TRBD1	few	TRBJ2-4	TRBV20-1	14	CSAGRGSPKNIQYF	TGCAGTGCGGGCAGGGGGTCACCCAAAAACATTCAGTACTTC
TRBD1	NA	TRBJ1-1	TRBV2	14	CASRQGAANTEAFF	TGTGCCAGCAGACAGGGGGCTGCGAACACTGAAGCTTTCTTT
NA	NA	TRBJ1-1	TRBV27	14	CASSLTGGQGEAFF	TGTGCCAGCAGTCTCACCGGGGGACAAGGCGAAGCTTTCTTT
NA	few	TRBJ2-4	TRBV20-1	16	CSAWGGTKLAKNIQYF	TGCAGTGCTTGGGGGGGGACAAAACTAGCCAAAAACATTCAGTACTTC
NA	NA	TRBJ1-2	TRBV7-2	15	CASSPVGGGDYGYTF	TGTGCCAGCAGCCCGGTCGGGGGGGGTGACTATGGCTACACCTTC
NA	NA	TRBJ1-3	TRBV6-5	19	CASSYSIGSGTAAGNTIYF	TGTGCCAGCAGTTACTCCATCGGATCCGGGACCGCTGCCGGAAACACCATATATTTT
NA	NA	TRBJ2-3	TRBV5-1	15	CASGLQYHGTDTQYF	TGCGCCAGCGGCTTGCAGTACCACGGCACAGATACGCAGTATTTT
TRBD2	few	TRBJ2-3	TRBV9	12	CASNGGRDTQYF	TGTGCCAGCAACGGCGGGAGGGATACGCAGTATTTT
TRBD2	many	TRBJ2-2	TRBV29-1	14	CSASGLAGSGELFF	TGCAGCGCCTCGGGACTAGCGGGTTCCGGGGAGCTGTTTTTT
TRBD2	NA	TRBJ2-7	TRBV20-1	15	CSASGLAGILDEQYF	TGCAGTGCTAGTGGGCTAGCGGGAATTCTGGACGAGCAGTACTTC
NA	NA	TRBJ2-3	TRBV29-1	14	CGVEGVRAPDTQYF	TGCGGCGTTGAAGGGGTCAGGGCCCCAGATACGCAGTATTTT
NA	NA	TRBJ2-5	TRBV29-1	15	CSVMSDGSYQETQYF	TGCAGCGTTATGTCGGACGGCTCGTACCAAGAGACCCAGTACTTC
NA	NA	TRBJ2-7	TRBV20-1	15	CSARPGGSSSYEQYF	TGCAGTGCTAGACCCGGGGGAAGCAGCTCCTACGAGCAGTACTTC
NA	few	TRBJ2-3	TRBV7-8	15	CASSLWAGLTDTQYF	TGTGCCAGCAGCCTCTGGGCGGGGCTGACAGATACGCAGTATTTT
NA	NA	TRBJ2-1	TRBV4-1	18	CASSQDWWDPPKYNEQFF	TGCGCCAGCAGCCAAGACTGGTGGGATCCGCCCAAATACAATGAGCAGTTCTTC
TRBD2	NA	TRBJ2-6	TRBV9	22	CASTGGRRLAGGPKGGANVLTF	TGTGCCAGTACAGGGGGTCGGAGACTAGCGGGAGGGCCCAAAGGCGGGGCCAACGTCCTGACTTTC
TRBD1	NA	TRBJ2-5	TRBV20-1	16	CSARDRGQGRLETQYF	TGCAGTGCTAGAGACCGGGGACAGGGGCGCCTAGAGACCCAGTACTTC
NA	NA	TRBJ2-2	TRBV27	14	CASSFQGVTGELFF	TGTGCCAGCAGTTTTCAGGGAGTAACCGGGGAGCTGTTTTTT
NA	few	TRBJ2-7	TRBV20-1	13	CSARVRKDYEQYF	TGCAGTGCTAGAGTCCGAAAGGATTACGAGCAGTACTTC
TRBD2	NA	TRBJ2-2	TRBV29-1	13	CSVVAGGAGELFF	TGCAGCGTTGTAGCGGGAGGGGCCGGGGAGCTGTTTTTT
TRBD1	few	TRBJ1-3	TRBV28	17	CASRPYRDSLSGNTIYF	TGTGCCAGCCGACCTTACCGGGACAGCCTCTCTGGAAACACCATATATTTT
TRBD1	few	TRBJ2-5	TRBV29-1	15	CSVAIGTGAQETQYF	TGCAGCGTTGCTATCGGGACAGGGGCCCAAGAGACCCAGTACTTC
TRBD1	NA	TRBJ1-2	TRBV7-8	16	CASSLGTGPPHYGYTF	TGTGCCAGCAGCTTAGGGACAGGGCCCCCCCACTATGGCTACACCTTC
NA	few	TRBJ1-1	TRBV6-5	14	CASSPGGGITEAFF	TGTGCCAGCAGTCCCGGAGGAGGAATCACTGAAGCTTTCTTT
NA	NA	TRBJ2-3	TRBV11-2	13	CASSPTLRDTQYF	TGTGCCAGCAGCCCCACCCTGCGGGATACGCAGTATTTT